Given below is one T cell receptor beta chain in context. Its target is unknown. The data were taken from a study of CD8+ T cells in alopecia areata. General study points: Just one nonresponder means the tie between baseline CD8+ expansion and response stays uncertain. It was observed that many expanded lesional clones persisted in scalp and blood during tofacitinib.

Sequencing used cDNA as its template, made by extracting RNA and reverse transcribing it. This table comes from immunoSEQ multiplex PCR, and its TCRdb copy is limited to in-frame clones, with some not included. The top ten hold about 5.5% of the sample, which has 150,000 to 250,000 clones, roughly 60% seen once. Treatment described: oral pan-JAK inhibitor, 5-10 mg twice daily. Both peripheral blood and punch biopsies of lesional scalp skin were obtained from patients who had alopecia areata. With 6 bases clipped from V and 4 bases from J, the junction kept 8 bases outside the gene matches. CDR1 SNHLY and CDR2 FYNNEI come from the germline V gene. The CDR3 runs to 16 residues.

The chain links TRBV2 to TRBJ2-1; 11 nucleotides align to TRBD2. This clonotype was obtained from a human donor with alopecia areata. The source was CD4+ T cells sorted from blood, collected at week 24, from a patient treated with tofacitinib. The CDR3 DNA is TGTGCCAGCAGAGCAACTACTAGCGGGGGATACAATGAGCAGTTCTTC. Its translation: CASRATTSGGYNEQFF.